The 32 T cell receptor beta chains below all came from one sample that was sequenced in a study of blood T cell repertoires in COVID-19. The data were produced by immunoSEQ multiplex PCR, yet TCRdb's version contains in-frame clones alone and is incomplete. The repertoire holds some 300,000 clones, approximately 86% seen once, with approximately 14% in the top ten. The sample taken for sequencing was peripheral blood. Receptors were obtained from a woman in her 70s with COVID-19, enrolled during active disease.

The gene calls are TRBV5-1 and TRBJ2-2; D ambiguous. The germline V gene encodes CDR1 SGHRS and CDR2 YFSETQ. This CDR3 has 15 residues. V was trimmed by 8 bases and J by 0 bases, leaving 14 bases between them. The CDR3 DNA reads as TGCGCCAGTCGACTGGATTCCGCGAACACCGGGGAGCTGTTTTTT. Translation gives CASRLDSANTGELFF.

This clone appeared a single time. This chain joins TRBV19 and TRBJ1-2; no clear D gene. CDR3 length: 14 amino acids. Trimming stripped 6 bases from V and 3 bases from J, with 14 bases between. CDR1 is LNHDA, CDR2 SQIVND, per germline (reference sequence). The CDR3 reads CASRTPFLDYGYTF. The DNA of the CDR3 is TGTGCCAGTAGGACACCCTTCCTGGACTATGGCTACACCTTC. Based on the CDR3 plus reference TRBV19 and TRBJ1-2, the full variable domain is DGGITQSPKYLFRKEGQNVTLSCEQNLNHDAMYWYRQDPGQGLRLIYYSQIVNDFQKGDIAEGYSVSREKKESFPLTVTSAQKNPTAFYLCASRTPFLDYGYTFGSGTRLTVV.

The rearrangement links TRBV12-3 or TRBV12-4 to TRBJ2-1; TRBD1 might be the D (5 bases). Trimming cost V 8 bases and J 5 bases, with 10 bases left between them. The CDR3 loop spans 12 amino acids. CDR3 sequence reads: CASGDRNNEQFF. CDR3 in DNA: TGTGCCAGCGGTGACAGAAACAATGAGCAGTTCTTC.

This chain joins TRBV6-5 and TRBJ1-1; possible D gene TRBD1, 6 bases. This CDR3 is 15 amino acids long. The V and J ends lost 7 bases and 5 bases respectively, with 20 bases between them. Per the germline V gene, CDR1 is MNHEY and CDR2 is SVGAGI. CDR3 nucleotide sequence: TGTGCCAGCACCCTGGGGGGGGGCGGTGTGACTGAAGCTTTCTTT. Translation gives CASTLGGGGVTEAFF.

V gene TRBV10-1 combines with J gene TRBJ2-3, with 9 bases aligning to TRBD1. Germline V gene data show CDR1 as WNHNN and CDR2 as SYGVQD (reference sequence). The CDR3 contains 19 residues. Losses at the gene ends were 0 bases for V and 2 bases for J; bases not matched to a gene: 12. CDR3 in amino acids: CASSESRSSGTGFTDTQYF. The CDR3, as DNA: TGCGCCAGCAGTGAGTCAAGGTCTTCGGGGACAGGGTTCACAGATACGCAGTATTTT.

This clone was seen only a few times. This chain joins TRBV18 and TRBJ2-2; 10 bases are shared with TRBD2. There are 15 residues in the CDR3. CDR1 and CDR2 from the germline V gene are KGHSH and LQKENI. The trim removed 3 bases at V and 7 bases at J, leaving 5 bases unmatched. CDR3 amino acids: CASSPSGGAIGELFF. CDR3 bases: TGTGCCAGCTCACCGAGCGGGGGGGCCATCGGGGAGCTGTTTTTT.

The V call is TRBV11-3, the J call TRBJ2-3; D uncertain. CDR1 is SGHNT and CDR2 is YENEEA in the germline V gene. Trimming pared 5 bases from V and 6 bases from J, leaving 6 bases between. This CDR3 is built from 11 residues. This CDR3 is CASSLLDTQYF. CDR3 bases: TGTGCCAGCAGCCTCCTCGATACGCAGTATTTT.

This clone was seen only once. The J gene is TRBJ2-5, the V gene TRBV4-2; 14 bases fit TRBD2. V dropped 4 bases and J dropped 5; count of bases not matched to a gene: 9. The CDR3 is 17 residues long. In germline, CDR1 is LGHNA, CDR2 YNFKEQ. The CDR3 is CASSPSGLAGAGETQYF. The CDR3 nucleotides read TGTGCCAGCAGCCCGTCGGGACTAGCGGGGGCGGGGGAGACCCAGTACTTC.

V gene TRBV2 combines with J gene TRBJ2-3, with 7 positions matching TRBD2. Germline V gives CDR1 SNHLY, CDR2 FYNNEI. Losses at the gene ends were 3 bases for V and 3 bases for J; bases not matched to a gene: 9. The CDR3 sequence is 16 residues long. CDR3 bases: TGTGCCAGCAGTGACTTAGCGGGCCCTGGGACAGATACGCAGTATTTT. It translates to CASSDLAGPGTDTQYF.

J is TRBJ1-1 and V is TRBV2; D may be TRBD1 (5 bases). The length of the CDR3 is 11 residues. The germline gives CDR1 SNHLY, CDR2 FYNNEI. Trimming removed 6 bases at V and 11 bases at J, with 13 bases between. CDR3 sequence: CASRGDREAFF. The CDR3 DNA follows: TGTGCCAGCAGAGGGGATAGAGAGGCTTTCTTT.

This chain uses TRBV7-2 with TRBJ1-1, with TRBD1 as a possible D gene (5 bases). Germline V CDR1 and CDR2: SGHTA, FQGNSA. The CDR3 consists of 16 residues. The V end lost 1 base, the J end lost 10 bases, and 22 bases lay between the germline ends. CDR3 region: CASSLGWGGSTRAAFF. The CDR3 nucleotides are TGTGCCAGCAGCTTAGGTTGGGGGGGGTCCACCAGGGCAGCTTTCTTT. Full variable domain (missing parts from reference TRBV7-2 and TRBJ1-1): GAGVSQSPSNKVTEKGKDVELRCDPISGHTALYWYRQSLGQGLEFLIYFQGNSAPDKSGLPSDRFSAERTGGSVSTLTIQRTQQEDSAVYLCASSLGWGGSTRAAFFGQGTRLTVV.

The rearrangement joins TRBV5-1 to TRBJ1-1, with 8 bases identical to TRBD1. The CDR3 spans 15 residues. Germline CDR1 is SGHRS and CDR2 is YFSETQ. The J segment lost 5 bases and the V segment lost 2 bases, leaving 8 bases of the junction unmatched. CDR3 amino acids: CASSLPGTGRTEAFF. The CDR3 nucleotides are TGCGCCAGCAGCTTACCCGGGACAGGTCGGACTGAAGCTTTCTTT.

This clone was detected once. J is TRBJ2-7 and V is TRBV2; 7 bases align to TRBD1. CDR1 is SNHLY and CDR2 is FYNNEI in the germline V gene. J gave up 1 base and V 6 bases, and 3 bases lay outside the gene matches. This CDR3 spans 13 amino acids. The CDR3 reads CASSLGQSYEQYF. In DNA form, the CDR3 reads TGTGCCAGCAGCCTGGGACAGTCCTACGAGCAGTACTTC.

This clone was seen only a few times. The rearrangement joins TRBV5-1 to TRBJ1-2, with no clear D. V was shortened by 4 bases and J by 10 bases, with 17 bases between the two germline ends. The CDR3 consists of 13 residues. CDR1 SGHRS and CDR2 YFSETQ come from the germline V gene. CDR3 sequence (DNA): TGCGCCAGCAGCCTCTGGACCCCGGAGGCCTACACCTTC. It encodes CASSLWTPEAYTF.

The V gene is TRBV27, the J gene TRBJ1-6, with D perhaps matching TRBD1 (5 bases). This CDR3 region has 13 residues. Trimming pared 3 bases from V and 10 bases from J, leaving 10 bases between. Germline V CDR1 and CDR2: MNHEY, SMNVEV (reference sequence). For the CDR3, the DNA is TGTGCCAGCAGTTTTGGGGGGGTCTCACCCCTCCACTTT. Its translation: CASSFGGVSPLHF.

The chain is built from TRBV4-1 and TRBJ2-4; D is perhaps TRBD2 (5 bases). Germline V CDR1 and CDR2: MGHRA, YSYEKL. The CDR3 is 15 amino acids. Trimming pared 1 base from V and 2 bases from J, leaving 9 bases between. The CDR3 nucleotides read TGCGCCAGCAGCCAAGGGCTAGCTTCCAAAAACATTCAGTACTTC. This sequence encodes CASSQGLASKNIQYF.

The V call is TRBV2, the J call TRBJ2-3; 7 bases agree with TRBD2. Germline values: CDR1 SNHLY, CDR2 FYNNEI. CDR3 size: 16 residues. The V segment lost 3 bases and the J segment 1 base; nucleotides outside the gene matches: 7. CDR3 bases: TGTGCCAGCAGTGAGACTGGGCTAGCGGGCACAGATACGCAGTATTTT. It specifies CASSETGLAGTDTQYF.

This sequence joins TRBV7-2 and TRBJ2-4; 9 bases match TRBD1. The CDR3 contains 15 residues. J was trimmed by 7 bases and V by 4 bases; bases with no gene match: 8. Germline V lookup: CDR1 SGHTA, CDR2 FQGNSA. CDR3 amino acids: CASSSRQGVGNIQYF. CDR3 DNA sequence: TGTGCCAGCAGCTCCCGACAGGGGGTAGGGAACATTCAGTACTTC. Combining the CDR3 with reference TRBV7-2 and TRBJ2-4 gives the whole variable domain GAGVSQSPSNKVTEKGKDVELRCDPISGHTALYWYRQSLGQGLEFLIYFQGNSAPDKSGLPSDRFSAERTGGSVSTLTIQRTQQEDSAVYLCASSSRQGVGNIQYFGAGTRLSVL.

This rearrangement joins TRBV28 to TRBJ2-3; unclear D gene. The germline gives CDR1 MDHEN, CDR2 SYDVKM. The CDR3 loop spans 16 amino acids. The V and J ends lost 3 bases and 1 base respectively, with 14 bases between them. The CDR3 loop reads CASSLWPEVRTDTQYF. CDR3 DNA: TGTGCCAGCAGTTTGTGGCCAGAAGTTCGCACAGATACGCAGTATTTT.

The CDR3 DNA reads TGTGCCTCCACCCAAAGCGGGGGTCGGACTGAAGCTTTCTTT. Translated: CASTQSGGRTEAFF. The gene calls are TRBV5-6 and TRBJ1-1; maybe TRBD1 (5 bases). Trimming took off 10 bases at V and 5 bases at J, with 21 bases between the two ends. The CDR3 covers 14 residues. Germline values: CDR1 SGHDT, CDR2 YYEEEE.

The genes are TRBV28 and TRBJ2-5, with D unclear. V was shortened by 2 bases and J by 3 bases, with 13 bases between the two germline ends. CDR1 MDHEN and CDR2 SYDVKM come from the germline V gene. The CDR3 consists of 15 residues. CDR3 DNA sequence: TGTGCCAGCAGTTTAGTGAGGAGCGAGGAAGAGACCCAGTACTTC. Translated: CASSLVRSEEETQYF.

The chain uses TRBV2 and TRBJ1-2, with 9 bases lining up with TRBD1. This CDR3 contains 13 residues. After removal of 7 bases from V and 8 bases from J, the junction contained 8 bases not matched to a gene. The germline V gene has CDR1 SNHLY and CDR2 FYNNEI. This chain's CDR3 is CASTLGQGLGYTF. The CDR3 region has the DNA TGTGCCAGCACCTTGGGACAGGGCCTAGGCTACACCTTC.

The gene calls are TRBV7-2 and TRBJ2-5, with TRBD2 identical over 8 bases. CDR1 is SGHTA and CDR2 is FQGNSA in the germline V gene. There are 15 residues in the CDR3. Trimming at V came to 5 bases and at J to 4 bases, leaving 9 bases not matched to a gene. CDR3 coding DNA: TGTGCCAGCAGCCCCATCCTACTAGCGGCAGAGACCCAGTACTTC. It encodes CASSPILLAAETQYF.

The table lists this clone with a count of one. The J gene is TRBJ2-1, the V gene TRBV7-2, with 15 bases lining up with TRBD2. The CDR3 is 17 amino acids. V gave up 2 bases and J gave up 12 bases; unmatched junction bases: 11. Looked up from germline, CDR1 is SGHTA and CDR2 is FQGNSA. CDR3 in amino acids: CASSLRTSGGAGKWQFF. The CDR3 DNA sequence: TGTGCCAGCAGCTTAAGGACTAGCGGGGGGGCCGGGAAGTGGCAGTTCTTC.

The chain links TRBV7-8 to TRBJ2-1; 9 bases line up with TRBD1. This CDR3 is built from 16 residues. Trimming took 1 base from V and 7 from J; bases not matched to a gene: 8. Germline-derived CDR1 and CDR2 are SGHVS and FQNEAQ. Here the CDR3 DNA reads TGTGCCAGCAGCTTAGACAGGGGGCCTCGGGTAAATGAGCAGTTCTTC. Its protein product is CASSLDRGPRVNEQFF.

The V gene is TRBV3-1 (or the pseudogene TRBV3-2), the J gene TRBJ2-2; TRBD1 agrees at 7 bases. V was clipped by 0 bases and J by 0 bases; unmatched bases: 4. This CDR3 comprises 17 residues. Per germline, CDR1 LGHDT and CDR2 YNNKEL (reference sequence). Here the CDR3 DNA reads TGTGCCAGCAGCCAAGAACTGACAGGGCCGAACACCGGGGAGCTGTTTTTT. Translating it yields CASSQELTGPNTGELFF.

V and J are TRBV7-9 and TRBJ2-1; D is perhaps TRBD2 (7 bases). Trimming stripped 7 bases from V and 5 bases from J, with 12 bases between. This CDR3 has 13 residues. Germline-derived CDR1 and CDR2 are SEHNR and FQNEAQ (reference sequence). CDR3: CASKQGGNNEQFF. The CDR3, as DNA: TGTGCCAGCAAACAGGGAGGGAACAATGAGCAGTTCTTC.

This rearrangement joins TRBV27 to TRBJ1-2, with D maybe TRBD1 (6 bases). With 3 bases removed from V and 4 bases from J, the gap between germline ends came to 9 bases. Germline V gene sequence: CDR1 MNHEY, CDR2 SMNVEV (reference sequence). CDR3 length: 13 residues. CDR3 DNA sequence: TGTGCCAGCAGTTTGGACAGATCCTATGGCTACACCTTC. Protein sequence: CASSLDRSYGYTF.

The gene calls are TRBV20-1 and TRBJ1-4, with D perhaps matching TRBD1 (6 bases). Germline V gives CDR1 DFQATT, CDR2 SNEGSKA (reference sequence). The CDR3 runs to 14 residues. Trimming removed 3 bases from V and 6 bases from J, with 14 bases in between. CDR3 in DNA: TGCAGTGCTAGTAATCGGGCAGGGGATGAAAAACTGTTTTTT. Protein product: CSASNRAGDEKLFF.

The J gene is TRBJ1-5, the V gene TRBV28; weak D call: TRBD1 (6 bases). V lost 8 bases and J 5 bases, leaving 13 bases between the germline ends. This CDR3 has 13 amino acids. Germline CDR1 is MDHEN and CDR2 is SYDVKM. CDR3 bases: TGTGCCAGCCATTTGGACAGCTATCAGCCCCAGCATTTT. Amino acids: CASHLDSYQPQHF.

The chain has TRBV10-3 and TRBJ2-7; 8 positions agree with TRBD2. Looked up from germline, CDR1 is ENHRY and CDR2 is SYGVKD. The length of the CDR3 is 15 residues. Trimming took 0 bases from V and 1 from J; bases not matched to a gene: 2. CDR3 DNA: TGTGCCATCAGTGAGTCGGGGACTAGATCCTACGAGCAGTACTTC. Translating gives CAISESGTRSYEQYF.

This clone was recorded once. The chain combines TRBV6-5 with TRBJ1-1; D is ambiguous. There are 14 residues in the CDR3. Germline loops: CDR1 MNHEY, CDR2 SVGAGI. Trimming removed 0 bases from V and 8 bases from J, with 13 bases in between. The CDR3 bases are TGTGCCAGCAGTTACTCGATAGGGAGGCACGAAGCTTTCTTT. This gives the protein CASSYSIGRHEAFF.